The present TCR beta chain was sequenced within a study of spatial heterogeneity in lung cancer. Study overall: Raw sequencing reads included, on average, more than ten appearances of each unique TCR and UMI combination. Study results and limitations: The appearance of ubiquitous expanded tumor TCRs in blood was greater at resection than follow-up.

A word on this clonotype: Its antigen is undetermined.

This CDR3 comprises 15 residues. J gave up 2 bases and V 3 bases, and 6 bases lay outside the gene matches. Germline CDR1 is SGHRS and CDR2 is YFSETQ. Time point defined: sample taken at primary tumor resection. The sequenced material consisted of unsorted whole RNA from tumor, nontumor lung or frozen PBMC. Donation came from about 72 patients with untreated early-stage non-small cell lung cancer. Every TCR cDNA molecule bore its own unique molecular identifier. TCRdb re-derived calls from the 5' RACE reads in MiXCR, one entry per CDR3 protein. In the table there are tens of thousands of distinct CDR3 sequences, about 12% of which are singletons.

The sequenced sample was PBMCs, obtained at surgery. The chain recombines TRBV5-1 with TRBJ2-7, with 9 nucleotides matching TRBD2. This TCR derives from a male donor with early-stage non-small cell lung cancer. The CDR3 sequence: CASSYLAGTTYEQYF. The CDR3, as DNA: TGCGCCAGCAGCTACCTAGCGGGAACTACCTACGAGCAGTACTTC.